One sample yielded the 13 T cell receptor beta chains listed below, sequenced in a study of T cell repertoires in ileal Crohn's disease. Here immunoSEQ multiplex PCR was the method, and the copy in TCRdb shows in-frame clones only, minus some. This sample carries about 5,400 clones, about 81% of them seen once, and the ten largest clones take approximately 22%. As for time point: inflamed ileum from the surgical specimen. Sample: ileal tissue. The receptors were gathered from an adult with Crohn's disease.

The rearrangement uses TRBV5-6 and TRBJ2-3, with 7 bases matching TRBD1. V lost 3 bases to trimming and J lost 8 bases; unmatched junction nucleotides: 12. The CDR3 spans 15 residues. Germline V CDR1 and CDR2: SGHDT, YYEEEE. CDR3 coding DNA: TGTGCCAGCAGCTGGGGCCCGACAGGGACGGCTACGCAGTATTTT. Protein: CASSWGPTGTATQYF.

This chain connects TRBV2 to TRBJ1-6; a possible D gene is TRBD1 (5 bases). The CDR3 runs to 15 residues. Trimming removed 2 bases at V and 7 bases at J, with 12 bases between. Germline V gene data show CDR1 as SNHLY and CDR2 as FYNNEI. The DNA for the CDR3 is TGTGCCAGCAGTGAACAAACAGGTCTGAATTCACCCCTCCACTTT. Translated, it gives CASSEQTGLNSPLHF.

V usage is TRBV29-1 and J usage is TRBJ2-7; 9 bases map to TRBD1. There are 13 residues in the CDR3. The junction had 8 bases not matched to a gene; V was cut back by 5 bases and J by 6 bases. The germline V gene has CDR1 SQVTM and CDR2 ANQGSEA. This CDR3 is CSVSGQGGFEQYF. The CDR3 DNA is TGCAGCGTTTCGGGACAGGGCGGATTCGAGCAGTACTTC.

A single count supports this clone. This chain joins TRBV6-4 and TRBJ2-3; D gene unclear. The V and J ends lost 3 bases and 6 bases respectively, with 10 bases between them. This CDR3 has 13 amino acids. Germline V gives CDR1 MRHNA, CDR2 SNTAGT. CDR3 coding DNA: TGTGCCAGCAGTGATAGACCGAGGGATACGCAGTATTTT. It codes for CASSDRPRDTQYF.

The chain is built from TRBV1 and TRBJ2-7. TRBV1 is marked as a pseudogene. The CDR3 loop spans 16 amino acids. CDR3: CTSPVKSGPPSYEQYF. The CDR3 nucleotides read TGCACCAGCCCGGTCAAATCCGGACCCCCGAGCTACGAGCAGTACTTC.

There are a few counts of this clone. This chain connects TRBV11-2 to TRBJ1-2; D gene uncertain. This CDR3 has 13 residues. CDR1 is SGHAT and CDR2 is FQNNGV in the germline V gene. Trimming shortened V by 3 bases and J by 3 bases, and 8 bases separated the two germline ends. The CDR3 sequence: CASSFGMDYGYTF. The CDR3 DNA sequence: TGTGCCAGCAGCTTTGGGATGGACTATGGCTACACCTTC.

The rearrangement uses TRBV14 and TRBJ1-2; no clear D. The CDR3 has 14 amino acids. CDR1 SGHDN and CDR2 FVKESK come from the germline V gene. With 1 base removed from V and 7 bases from J, the gap between germline ends came to 13 bases. CDR3 protein: CASSQVWGTGGYTF. CDR3 coding DNA: TGTGCCAGCAGCCAAGTCTGGGGAACGGGTGGCTACACCTTC.

The gene calls are TRBV29-1 and TRBJ2-2; possible D gene TRBD1, 5 bases. CDR3 length equals 14 residues. The V and J ends lost 5 bases and 2 bases respectively, with 12 bases between them. The germline CDR1 and CDR2 sequences are SQVTM and ANQGSEA. DNA of the CDR3: TGCAGCGTTTCCAGGACAACTAACACCGGGGAGCTGTTTTTT. This encodes CSVSRTTNTGELFF.

V and J are TRBV9 and TRBJ2-7, with D perhaps given as TRBD1 or TRBD2 (5 bases each). Germline CDR1 is SGDLS and CDR2 is YYNGEE. The CDR3 length is 15 residues. Between the trimmed V and J ends, which lost 3 bases and 3 bases, there was a span of 16 bases. The CDR3 DNA reads as TGTGCCAGCAGCGACGAACCCGGGGCCCACTACGAGCAGTACTTC. Protein sequence: CASSDEPGAHYEQYF. The variable domain in full, completed from reference TRBV9 and TRBJ2-7, reads DSGVTQTPKHLITATGQRVTLRCSPRSGDLSVYWYQQSLDQGLQFLIQYYNGEERAKGNILERFSAQQFPDLHSELNLSSLELGDSALYFCASSDEPGAHYEQYFGPGTRLTVT.

This sequence joins TRBV11-3 and TRBJ2-7; D is undetermined. The CDR3 is 13 amino acids. V was pared by 1 base and J by 3 bases, with 7 bases between. Germline V gene lookup returns CDR1 SGHNT and CDR2 YENEEA. CDR3 sequence: CASSLGTGYEQYF. The CDR3 DNA is TGTGCCAGCAGCTTAGGGACGGGCTACGAGCAGTACTTC.

The chain uses TRBV7-6 and TRBJ2-6, with D unresolved. CDR3 length equals 15 residues. CDR1 SGHVS and CDR2 FNYEAQ come from the germline V gene. V gave up 1 base and J gave up 1 base, with 5 bases separating them. The CDR3 region is CASSLVSSGANVLTF. Written as DNA, the CDR3 is TGTGCCAGCAGCTTAGTTTCGTCTGGGGCCAACGTCCTGACTTTC.

This clone turned up a few times. This chain's CDR3 is CASSQTSGGGNEQFF. The CDR3 region has the DNA TGTGCCAGCAGTCAGACTAGCGGGGGAGGGAATGAGCAGTTCTTC. The V gene is TRBV6-4, the J gene TRBJ2-1; TRBD2 matches 12 bases. CDR3 length: 15 residues. The ends lost 5 bases at V and 7 bases at J; junction bases unmatched: 6. Germline V lookup: CDR1 MRHNA, CDR2 SNTAGT.

The genes are TRBV2 and TRBJ1-5; D call uncertain. Per the germline V gene, CDR1 is SNHLY and CDR2 is FYNNEI. The CDR3 covers 14 residues. Trimming left V 6 bases short and J 0 bases short, with 9 bases between. CDR3 in amino acids: CASRNTVSNQPQHF. CDR3 DNA: TGTGCCAGCAGAAACACGGTTAGCAATCAGCCCCAGCATTTT.